These 12 T cell receptor beta chains came from one sample sequenced in a study of blood T cell repertoires in COVID-19. The data were produced by immunoSEQ multiplex PCR, yet TCRdb's version contains in-frame clones alone and is incomplete. The sample shows about 200,000 clones, around 81% of them seen only once. Sequencing was performed on peripheral blood. These receptors were taken from a man in his fifties or sixties with COVID-19, enrolled during active disease.

This chain joins TRBV19 and TRBJ2-1; 8 bases match TRBD1. The CDR3 extends over 15 amino acids. CDR1 is LNHDA, CDR2 SQIVND, per germline (reference sequence). V shed 4 bases, J shed 8 bases, and the junction held 10 bases outside the gene matches. The CDR3 region is CASSSTGTGRYEQFF. In nucleotides, the CDR3 is TGTGCCAGTAGTAGTACCGGGACAGGACGGTATGAGCAGTTCTTC.

The chain has TRBV28 and TRBJ2-7, with 12 bases that match TRBD2. V dropped 3 bases and J dropped 2; count of bases not matched to a gene: 2. Germline CDR1 is MDHEN and CDR2 is SYDVKM. The CDR3 loop spans 15 amino acids. Here the CDR3 reads CASSFRTSGTYEQYF. The CDR3 DNA reads as TGTGCCAGCAGTTTCCGGACTAGCGGGACCTACGAGCAGTACTTC.

The CDR3 reads CASSPRSGQGSPNEQFF. As DNA, the CDR3 is TGTGCCAGCTCACCACGAAGTGGACAGGGAAGTCCCAATGAGCAGTTCTTC. This chain links TRBV18 with TRBJ2-1; 8 bases fit TRBD1. The CDR3 is 17 residues long. Germline-derived CDR1 and CDR2 are KGHSH and LQKENI. V trimming: 1 base; J trimming: 6 bases; junction bases outside the gene matches: 11.

The chain has TRBV29-1 and TRBJ2-1, with 11 bases aligning to TRBD2. CDR1 SQVTM and CDR2 ANQGSEA come from the germline V gene. This CDR3 comprises 17 residues. V shed 4 bases and J 0 bases; nucleotides not matched to a gene: 8. Written as DNA, the CDR3 is TGCAGCGTTGGAGGGGGACTAGCGGAGACCTCCTACAATGAGCAGTTCTTC. Amino acids: CSVGGGLAETSYNEQFF.

This clone showed up just once. The chain recombines TRBV11-3 with TRBJ2-3, with 12 bases matching TRBD2. Per the germline V gene, CDR1 is SGHNT and CDR2 is YENEEA. The CDR3 length is 17 residues. Trimming removed 4 bases from V and 0 bases from J; junction bases left unmatched: 5. CDR3 in amino acids: CASSSGLAGTSTDTQYF. Here the CDR3 DNA reads TGTGCCAGCAGCTCAGGACTAGCGGGAACTAGCACAGATACGCAGTATTTT.

This chain connects TRBV28 to TRBJ1-3; D gene unclear. V shed 7 bases and J shed 0 bases, with 13 bases lying between them. The CDR3 runs 15 residues. CDR1 is MDHEN and CDR2 is SYDVKM in the germline V gene. The CDR3 loop reads CASTSAGSSGNTIYF. The DNA of the CDR3 is TGTGCCAGCACCTCGGCGGGGAGCTCTGGAAACACCATATATTTT.

This clone occurred once. The chain employs TRBV11-3 and TRBJ2-2; 10 positions agree with TRBD1. This CDR3 is built from 15 residues. V shed 7 bases and J 5 bases; nucleotides not matched to a gene: 7. Germline V gene sequence: CDR1 SGHNT, CDR2 YENEEA. CDR3 sequence reads: CASMTGGGQTGELFF. The CDR3 nucleotides are TGTGCCAGCATGACAGGGGGCGGACAAACCGGGGAGCTGTTTTTT.

This clone was seen once. V and J are TRBV6-5 and TRBJ1-1; no clear D gene. Germline V gives CDR1 MNHEY, CDR2 SVGAGI. Trimming left V 6 bases short and J 4 bases short, with 18 bases between. The CDR3 extends over 15 amino acids. CDR3 residues: CASSQARGRGTEAFF. The CDR3, as DNA: TGTGCCAGCAGCCAAGCCCGAGGGCGGGGCACTGAAGCTTTCTTT.

The chain employs TRBV29-1 and TRBJ1-1; the D is unclear. V was pared by 7 bases and J by 1 base, with 13 bases between. CDR3 length: 13 residues. Germline CDR1 reads SQVTM; CDR2 reads ANQGSEA. The CDR3 reads CSASWGGNTEAFF. In DNA, the CDR3 is TGCAGCGCCTCCTGGGGAGGGAACACTGAAGCTTTCTTT.

The J gene is TRBJ1-3, the V gene TRBV9; the D gene is possibly TRBD1 (6 bases). Trimming pared 4 bases from V and 4 bases from J, leaving 21 bases between. Germline lookup yields CDR1 SGDLS and CDR2 YYNGEE. This CDR3 contains 17 residues. The CDR3 protein is CASSPQTAGATGNTIYF. Written as DNA, the CDR3 is TGTGCCAGCAGCCCTCAAACAGCGGGGGCCACAGGAAACACCATATATTTT.

The J gene is TRBJ1-5, the V gene TRBV28, with D maybe TRBD1 (6 bases). The CDR3 contains 15 residues. Germline-derived CDR1 and CDR2 are MDHEN and SYDVKM. Trimming shortened V by 3 bases and J by 2 bases, and 11 bases separated the two germline ends. The DNA for the CDR3 is TGTGCCAGCAGTTTTTGGGGGCCCGGCAATCAGCCCCAGCATTTT. Protein product: CASSFWGPGNQPQHF.

This clone was seen only once. V gene TRBV27 combines with J gene TRBJ1-5, with D possibly being TRBD1 (6 bases). V shed 7 bases and J shed 3 bases, with 16 bases lying between them. This CDR3 has 15 amino acids. Germline V lookup: CDR1 MNHEY, CDR2 SMNVEV (reference sequence). The CDR3 reads CASKKQGGDNQPQHF. The CDR3 nucleotides are TGTGCCAGCAAAAAACAGGGAGGGGACAATCAGCCCCAGCATTTT.